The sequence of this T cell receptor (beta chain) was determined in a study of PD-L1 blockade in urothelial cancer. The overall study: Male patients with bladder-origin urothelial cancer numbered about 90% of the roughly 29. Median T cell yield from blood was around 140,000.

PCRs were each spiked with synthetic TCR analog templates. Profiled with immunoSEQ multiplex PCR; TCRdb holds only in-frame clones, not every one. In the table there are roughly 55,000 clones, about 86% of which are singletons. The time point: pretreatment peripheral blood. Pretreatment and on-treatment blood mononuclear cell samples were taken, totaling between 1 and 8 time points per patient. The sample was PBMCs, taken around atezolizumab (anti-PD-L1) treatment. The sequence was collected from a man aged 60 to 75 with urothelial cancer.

In DNA, the CDR3 is TGTGCCAGTAGTCGTTCAGGGTCTTACCCCAATCAGCCCCAGCATTTT. Its protein product is CASSRSGSYPNQPQHF. The V gene is TRBV19, the J gene TRBJ1-5; a weak D match, TRBD1 (5 bases). CDR3 size: 16 residues. The germline V gene has CDR1 LNHDA and CDR2 SQIVND (reference sequence). V lost 5 bases, J lost 3 bases, and 17 bases lay in between.